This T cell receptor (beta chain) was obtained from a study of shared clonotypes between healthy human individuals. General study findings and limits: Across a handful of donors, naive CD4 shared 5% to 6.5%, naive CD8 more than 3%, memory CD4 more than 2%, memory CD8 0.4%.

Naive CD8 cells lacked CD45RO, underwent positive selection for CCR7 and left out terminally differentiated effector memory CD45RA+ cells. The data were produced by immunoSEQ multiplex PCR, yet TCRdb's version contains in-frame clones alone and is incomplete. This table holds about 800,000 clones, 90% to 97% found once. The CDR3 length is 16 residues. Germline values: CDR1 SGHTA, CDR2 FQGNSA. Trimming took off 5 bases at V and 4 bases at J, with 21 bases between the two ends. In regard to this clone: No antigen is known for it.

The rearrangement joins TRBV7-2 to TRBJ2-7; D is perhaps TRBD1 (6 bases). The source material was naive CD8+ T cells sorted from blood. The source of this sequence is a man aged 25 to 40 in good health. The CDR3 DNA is TGTGCCAGCAGCCAAGGAAGCCCTTGGGGGCGGTACGAGCAGTACTTC. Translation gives CASSQGSPWGRYEQYF.